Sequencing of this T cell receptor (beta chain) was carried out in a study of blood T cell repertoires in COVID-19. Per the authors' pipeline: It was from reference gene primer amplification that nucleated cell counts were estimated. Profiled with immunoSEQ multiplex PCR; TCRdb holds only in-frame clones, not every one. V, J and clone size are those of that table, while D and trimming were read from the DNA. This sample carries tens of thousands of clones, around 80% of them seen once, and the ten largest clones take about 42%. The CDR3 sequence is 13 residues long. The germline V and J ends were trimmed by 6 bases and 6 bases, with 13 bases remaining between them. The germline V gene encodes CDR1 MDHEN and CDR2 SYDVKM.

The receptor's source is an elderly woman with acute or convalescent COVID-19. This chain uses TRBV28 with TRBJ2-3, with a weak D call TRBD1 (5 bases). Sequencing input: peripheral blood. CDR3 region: CASRPQGWDTQYF. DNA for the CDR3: TGTGCCAGCAGACCCCAGGGATGGGATACGCAGTATTTT. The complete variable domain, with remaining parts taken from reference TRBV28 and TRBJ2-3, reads DVKVTQSSRYLVKRTGEKVFLECVQDMDHENMFWYRQDPGLGLRLIYFSYDVKMKEKGDIPEGYSVSREKKERFSLILESASTNQTSMYLCASRPQGWDTQYFGPGTRLTVL.